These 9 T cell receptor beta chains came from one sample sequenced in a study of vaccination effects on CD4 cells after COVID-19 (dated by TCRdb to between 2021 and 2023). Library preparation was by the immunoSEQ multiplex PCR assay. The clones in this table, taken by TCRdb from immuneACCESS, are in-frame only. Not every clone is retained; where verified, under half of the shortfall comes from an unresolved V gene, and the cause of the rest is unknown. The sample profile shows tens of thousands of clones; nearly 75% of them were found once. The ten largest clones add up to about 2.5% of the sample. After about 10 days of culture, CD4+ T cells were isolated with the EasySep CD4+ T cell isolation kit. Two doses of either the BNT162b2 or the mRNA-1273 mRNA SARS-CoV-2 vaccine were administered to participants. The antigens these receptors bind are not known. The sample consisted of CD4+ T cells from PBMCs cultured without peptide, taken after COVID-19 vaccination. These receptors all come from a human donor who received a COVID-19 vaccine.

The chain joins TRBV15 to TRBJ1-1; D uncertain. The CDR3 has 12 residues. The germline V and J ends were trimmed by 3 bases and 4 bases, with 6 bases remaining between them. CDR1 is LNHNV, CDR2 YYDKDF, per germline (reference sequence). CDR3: CATSSRITEAFF. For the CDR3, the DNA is TGTGCCACCAGCAGTCGGATCACTGAAGCTTTCTTT.

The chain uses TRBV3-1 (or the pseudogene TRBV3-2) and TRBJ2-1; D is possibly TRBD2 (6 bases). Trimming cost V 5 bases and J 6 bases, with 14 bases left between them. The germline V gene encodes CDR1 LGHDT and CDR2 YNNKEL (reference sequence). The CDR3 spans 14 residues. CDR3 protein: CASSDSGYRNEQFF. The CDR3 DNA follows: TGTGCCAGCAGCGACAGCGGGTATCGCAATGAGCAGTTCTTC.

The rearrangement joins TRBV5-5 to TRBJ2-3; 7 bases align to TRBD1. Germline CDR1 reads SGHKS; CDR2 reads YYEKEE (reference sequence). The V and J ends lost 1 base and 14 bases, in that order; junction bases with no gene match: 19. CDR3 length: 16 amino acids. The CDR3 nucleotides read TGTGCCAGCAGCTTGACAGGGGAAAGGTGGTCAGATGCGCGGTATTTT. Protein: CASSLTGERWSDARYF.

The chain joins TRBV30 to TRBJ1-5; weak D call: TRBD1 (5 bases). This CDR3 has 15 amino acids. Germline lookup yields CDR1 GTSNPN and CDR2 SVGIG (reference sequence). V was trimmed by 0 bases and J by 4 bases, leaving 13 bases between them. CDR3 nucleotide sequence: TGTGCCTGGAGTGTAGGCTCAGGGTGGAATCAGCCCCAGCATTTT. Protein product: CAWSVGSGWNQPQHF. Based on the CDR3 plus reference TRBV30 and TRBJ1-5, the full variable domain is SQTIHQWPATLVQPVGSPLSLECTVEGTSNPNLYWYRQAAGRGLQLLFYSVGIGQISSEVPQNLSASRPQDRQFILSSKKLLLSDSGFYLCAWSVGSGWNQPQHFGDGTRLSIL.

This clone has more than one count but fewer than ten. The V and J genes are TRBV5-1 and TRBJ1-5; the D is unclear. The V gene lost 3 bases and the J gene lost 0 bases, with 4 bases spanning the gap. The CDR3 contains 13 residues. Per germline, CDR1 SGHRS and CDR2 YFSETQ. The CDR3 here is CASSSGSNQPQHF. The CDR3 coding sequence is TGCGCCAGCAGCTCAGGTAGCAATCAGCCCCAGCATTTT.

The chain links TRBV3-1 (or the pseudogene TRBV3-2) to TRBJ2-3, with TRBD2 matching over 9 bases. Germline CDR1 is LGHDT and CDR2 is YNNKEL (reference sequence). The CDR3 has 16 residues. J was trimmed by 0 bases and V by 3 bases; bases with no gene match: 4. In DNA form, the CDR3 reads TGTGCCAGCAGCCATCCCCTAGCGGGGAGCACAGATACGCAGTATTTT. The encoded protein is CASSHPLAGSTDTQYF.

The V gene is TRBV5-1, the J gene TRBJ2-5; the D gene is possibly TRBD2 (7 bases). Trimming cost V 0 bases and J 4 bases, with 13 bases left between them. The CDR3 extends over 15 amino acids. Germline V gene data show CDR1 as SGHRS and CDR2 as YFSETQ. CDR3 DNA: TGCGCCAGCAGCTTGGTTGCGGGGGCCGCAGAGACCCAGTACTTC. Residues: CASSLVAGAAETQYF.

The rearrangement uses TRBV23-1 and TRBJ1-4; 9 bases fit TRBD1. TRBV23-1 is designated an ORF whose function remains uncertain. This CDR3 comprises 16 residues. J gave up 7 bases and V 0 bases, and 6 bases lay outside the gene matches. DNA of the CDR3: TGCGCCAGCAGTCAATCGCAGGACAGGGGACGTGAAAAACTGTTTTTT. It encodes CASSQSQDRGREKLFF.

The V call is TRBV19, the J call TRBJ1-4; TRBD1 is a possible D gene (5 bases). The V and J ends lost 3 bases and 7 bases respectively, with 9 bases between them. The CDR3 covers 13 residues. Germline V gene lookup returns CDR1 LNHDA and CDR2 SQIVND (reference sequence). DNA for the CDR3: TGTGCCAGTAGTATGGGGCGTAGTGAAAAACTGTTTTTT. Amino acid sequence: CASSMGRSEKLFF.